The entry that follows covers one TCR beta chain sequence. The germline V and J ends were trimmed by 3 bases and 5 bases, with 13 bases remaining between them. Per the germline V gene, CDR1 is LNHDA and CDR2 is SQIVND (reference sequence). The CDR3 sequence is 15 residues long. The data derive from a study of blood T cell repertoires in COVID-19. The repertoire was sequenced with immunoSEQ multiplex PCR; TCRdb's copy has only in-frame clones and lacks some. Here the sample spans 25,000 to 30,000 clones, roughly three quarters being singletons. What was sequenced was peripheral blood. The TCR was taken from a man between 65 and 85 years old with acute or convalescent COVID-19. This chain joins TRBV19 and TRBJ2-2; D possibly corresponds to TRBD2 (6 bases). The DNA for the CDR3 is TGTGCCAGTAGTATCTCCGGGACTCTAACCGGGGAGCTGTTTTTT. Translation gives CASSISGTLTGELFF.